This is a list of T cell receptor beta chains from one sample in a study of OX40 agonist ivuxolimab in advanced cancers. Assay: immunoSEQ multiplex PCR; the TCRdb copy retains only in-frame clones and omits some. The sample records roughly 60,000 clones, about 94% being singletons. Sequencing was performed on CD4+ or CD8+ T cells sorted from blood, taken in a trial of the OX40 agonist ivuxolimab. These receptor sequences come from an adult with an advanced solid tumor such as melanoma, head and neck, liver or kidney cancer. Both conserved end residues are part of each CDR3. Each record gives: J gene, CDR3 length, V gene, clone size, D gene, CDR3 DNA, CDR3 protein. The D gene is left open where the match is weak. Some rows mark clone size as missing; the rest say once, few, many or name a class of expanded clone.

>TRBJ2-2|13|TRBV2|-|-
TGTGCCAGCAGTGGCCACGGGGCCGGGGAGCTGTTTTTT
CASSGHGAGELFF
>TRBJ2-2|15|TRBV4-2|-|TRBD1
TGTGCCAGCAGCCAACACGACAGGGTTCCCGGGGAGCTGTTTTTT
CASSQHDRVPGELFF
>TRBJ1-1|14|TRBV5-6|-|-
TGTGCCAGCAGCTTGTCCAGACCGAGAAATGAAGCTTTCTTT
CASSLSRPRNEAFF
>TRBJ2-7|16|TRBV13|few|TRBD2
TGTGCCAGCAGCTTAACTCGAACTAGCGGGAGCTACGAGCAGTACTTC
CASSLTRTSGSYEQYF
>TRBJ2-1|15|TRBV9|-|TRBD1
TGTGCCAGCAGCGCAGGGGGAGCGGCAAACAATGAGCAGTTCTTC
CASSAGGAANNEQFF
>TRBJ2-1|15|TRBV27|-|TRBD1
TGTGCCAGCAGTTCCTGGACAGGTCTCTACAATGAGCAGTTCTTC
CASSSWTGLYNEQFF
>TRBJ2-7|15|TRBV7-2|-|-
TGTGCCAGCAGCGTACTGCCGGGAGTGTCCTACGAGCAGTACTTC
CASSVLPGVSYEQYF
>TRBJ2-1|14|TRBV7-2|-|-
TGTGCCAGCAGCTTAGATGGAGGGCCAGATGAGCAGTTCTTC
CASSLDGGPDEQFF
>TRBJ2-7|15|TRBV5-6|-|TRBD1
TGTGCCAGCAGCTTTCGTAGGACAGGGGCATACGAGCAGTACTTC
CASSFRRTGAYEQYF
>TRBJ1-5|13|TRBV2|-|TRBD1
TGTGCCGCAGACAGGGGTCTGGGTCAGCCCCAGCATTTT
CAADRGLGQPQHF
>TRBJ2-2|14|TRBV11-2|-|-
TGTGCCAGCAGCTTACGATATAACACCGGGGAGCTGTTTTTT
CASSLRYNTGELFF
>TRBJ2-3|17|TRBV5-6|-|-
TGTGCCAGCAGCACCTACACCGGGACCGCGGAATATTATACGCAGTATTTT
CASSTYTGTAEYYTQYF
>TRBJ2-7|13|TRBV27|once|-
TGTGCCAGCAGTACAGGGACATTCTACGAGCAGTACTTC
CASSTGTFYEQYF
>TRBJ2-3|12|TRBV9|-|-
TGTGCCAGCAGCTCTAACACAGATACGCAGTATTTT
CASSSNTDTQYF
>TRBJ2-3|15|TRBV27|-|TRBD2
TGTGCCAGCAGTTTGATGCTAGCGGGAAGCGATACGCAGTATTTT
CASSLMLAGSDTQYF
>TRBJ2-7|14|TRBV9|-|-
TGTGCCAGCAGTGGTGGCGCGACCTCCTACGAGCAGTACTTC
CASSGGATSYEQYF
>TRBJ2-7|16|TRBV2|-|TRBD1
TGTGCCAGCAGTGAGTTGGAGGGCAGGGGGCCCTACGAGCAGTACTTC
CASSELEGRGPYEQYF
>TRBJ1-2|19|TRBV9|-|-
TGTGCCAGCAGCGTAGGGGCAGGGTGGGTTTCTTCCTCTAACTATGGCTACACCTTC
CASSVGAGWVSSSNYGYTF
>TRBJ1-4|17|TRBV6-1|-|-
TGTGCCAGCAGTGAAGCGCTTAGGGGCCGCTCTAATGAAAAACTGTTTTTT
CASSEALRGRSNEKLFF
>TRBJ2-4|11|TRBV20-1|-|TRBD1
TGCAGTGCCCCACAGGGGAACATTCAGTACTTC
CSAPQGNIQYF
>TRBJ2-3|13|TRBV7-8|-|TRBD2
TGTGCCTCCCGGACTAGCGGCACAGATACGCAGTATTTT
CASRTSGTDTQYF
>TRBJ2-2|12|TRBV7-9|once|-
TGTGCCAGCAGATCCTACACCGGGGAGCTGTTTTTT
CASRSYTGELFF
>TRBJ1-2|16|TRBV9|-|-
TGTGCCAGCAGCGATCTCGGGGACCGCCTGACCTATGGCTACACCTTC
CASSDLGDRLTYGYTF
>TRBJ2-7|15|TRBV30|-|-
TGTGCCTGGACCTCCTTGACTAGTCCAATCTACGAGCAGTACTTC
CAWTSLTSPIYEQYF
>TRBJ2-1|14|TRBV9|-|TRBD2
TGTGCCAGCAGCGACGGGACTAGTCTCCATGAGCAGTTCTTC
CASSDGTSLHEQFF
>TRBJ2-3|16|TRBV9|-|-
TGTGCCAGCAGCGGAGCTGGGCGTTCCGGCACAGATACGCAGTATTTT
CASSGAGRSGTDTQYF
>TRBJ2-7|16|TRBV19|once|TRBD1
TGTGCCAGTAGTATATCGGGACAGGGTAGATTTTACGAGCAGTACTTC
CASSISGQGRFYEQYF
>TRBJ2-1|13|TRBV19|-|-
TGTGCCAGTAGCCCGACAGGTTACAATGAGCAGTTCTTC
CASSPTGYNEQFF
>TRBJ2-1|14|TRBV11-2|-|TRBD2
TGTGCCAGCAGCGCCCGGACTAGCTCCGGTGAGCAGTTCTTC
CASSARTSSGEQFF
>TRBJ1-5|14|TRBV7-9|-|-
TGTGCCAGCAGCTTAGGGGGGACTCATCAGCCCCAGCATTTT
CASSLGGTHQPQHF
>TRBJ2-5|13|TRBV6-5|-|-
TGTGCCAGCAGTTCCGGGGGCGGAGAGACCCAGTACTTC
CASSSGGGETQYF
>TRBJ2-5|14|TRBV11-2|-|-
TGTGCCAGCAGCTTACCTGGCCCCCTGGGGACCCAGTACTTC
CASSLPGPLGTQYF
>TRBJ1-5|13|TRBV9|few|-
TGTGCCAGCAGCCCGGGGGCCAATCAGCCCCAGCATTTT
CASSPGANQPQHF
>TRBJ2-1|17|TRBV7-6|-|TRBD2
TGTGCCAGCAGCTTAGTACGTAGCGGGTCCTCCTACAATGAGCAGTTCTTC
CASSLVRSGSSYNEQFF
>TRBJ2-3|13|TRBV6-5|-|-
TGTGCCAGCAGTTACGGGGTAATGGATACGCAGTATTTT
CASSYGVMDTQYF
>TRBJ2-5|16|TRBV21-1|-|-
TGTGCCAGCAGCCGGGCGGACAGGGGGCTTGGGGAGACCCAGTACTTC
CASSRADRGLGETQYF
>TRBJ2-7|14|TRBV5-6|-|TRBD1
TGTGCCAGCAGCCGGAGGACAGGGGAATACGAGCAGTACTTC
CASSRRTGEYEQYF
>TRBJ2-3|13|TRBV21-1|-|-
TGTGCCAGTTCGACCGTATTCACAGATACGCAGTATTTT
CASSTVFTDTQYF
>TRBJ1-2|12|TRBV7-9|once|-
TGTGCCAGCAGCAGGGGGAACTATGGCTACACCTTC
CASSRGNYGYTF
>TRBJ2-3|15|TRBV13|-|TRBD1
TGTGCCAGCAGCTTACAGGGGGAGTGGACAGATACGCAGTATTTT
CASSLQGEWTDTQYF
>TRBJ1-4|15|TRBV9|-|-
TGTGCCAGCAGCGTAGGGGTCAGCTATAATGAAAAACTGTTTTTT
CASSVGVSYNEKLFF
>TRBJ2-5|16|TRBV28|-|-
TGTGCCAGCAGTCTAGGGGACATCCCGTCCATGGAGACCCAGTACTTC
CASSLGDIPSMETQYF
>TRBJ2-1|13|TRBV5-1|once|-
TGCGCCAGCAGCTTTGGTCAGAGCAATGAGCAGTTCTTC
CASSFGQSNEQFF
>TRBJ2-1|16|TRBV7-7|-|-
TGTGCTAGCAGCTTAGGTACCAGCGGGTCTTACAATGAGCAGTTCTTC
CASSLGTSGSYNEQFF
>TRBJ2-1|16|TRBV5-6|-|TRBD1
TGTGCCAGCAGCCCAGGGACAGCAATAAACTACAATGAGCAGTTCTTC
CASSPGTAINYNEQFF